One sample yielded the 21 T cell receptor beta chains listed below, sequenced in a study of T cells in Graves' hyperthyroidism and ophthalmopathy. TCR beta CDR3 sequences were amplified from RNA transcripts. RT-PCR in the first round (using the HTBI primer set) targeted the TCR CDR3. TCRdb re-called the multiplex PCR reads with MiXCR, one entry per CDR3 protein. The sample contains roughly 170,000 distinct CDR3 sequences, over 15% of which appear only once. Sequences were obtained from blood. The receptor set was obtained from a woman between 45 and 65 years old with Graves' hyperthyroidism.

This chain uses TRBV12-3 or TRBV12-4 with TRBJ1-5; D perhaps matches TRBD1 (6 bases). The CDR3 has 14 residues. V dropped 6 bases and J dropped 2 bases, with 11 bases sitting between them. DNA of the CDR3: TGTGCCAGCAGAACAGGGTCGGGCAATCAGCCCCAGCATTTT. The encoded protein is CASRTGSGNQPQHF.

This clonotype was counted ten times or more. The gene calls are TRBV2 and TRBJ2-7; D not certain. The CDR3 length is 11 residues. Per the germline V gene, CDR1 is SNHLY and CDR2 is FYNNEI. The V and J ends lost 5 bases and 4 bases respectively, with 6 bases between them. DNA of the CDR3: TGTGCCAGCAGTTTCGGGTACGAGCAGTACTTC. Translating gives CASSFGYEQYF.

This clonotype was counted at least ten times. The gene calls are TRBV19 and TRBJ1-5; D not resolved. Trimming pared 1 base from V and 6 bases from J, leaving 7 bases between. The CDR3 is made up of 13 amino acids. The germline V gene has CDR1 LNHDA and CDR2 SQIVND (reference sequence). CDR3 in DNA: TGTGCCAGTAGTATAGGGGGAGTTCAGCCCCAGCATTTT. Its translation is CASSIGGVQPQHF.

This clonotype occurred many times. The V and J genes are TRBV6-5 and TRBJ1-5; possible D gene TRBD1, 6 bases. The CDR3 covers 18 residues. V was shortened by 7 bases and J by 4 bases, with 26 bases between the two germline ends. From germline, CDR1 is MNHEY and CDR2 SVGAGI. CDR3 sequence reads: CASTLLFARTARNQPQHF. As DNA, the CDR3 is TGTGCCAGCACGTTGTTGTTTGCTCGGACAGCAAGAAATCAGCCCCAGCATTTT.

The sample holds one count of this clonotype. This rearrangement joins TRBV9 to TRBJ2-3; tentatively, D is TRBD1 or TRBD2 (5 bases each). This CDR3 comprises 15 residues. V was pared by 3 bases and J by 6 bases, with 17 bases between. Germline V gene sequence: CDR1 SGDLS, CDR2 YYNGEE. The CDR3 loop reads CASSGDGAIFDTQYF. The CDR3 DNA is TGTGCCAGCAGCGGGGACGGGGCGATTTTTGATACGCAGTATTTT.

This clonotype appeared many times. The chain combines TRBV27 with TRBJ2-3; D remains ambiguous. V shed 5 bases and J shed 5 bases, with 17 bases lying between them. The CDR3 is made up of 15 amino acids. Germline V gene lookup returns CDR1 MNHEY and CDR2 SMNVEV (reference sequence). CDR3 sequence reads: CASSQSPLIGDTQYF. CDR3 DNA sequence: TGTGCCAGCAGTCAGAGTCCCCTAATTGGAGATACGCAGTATTTT.

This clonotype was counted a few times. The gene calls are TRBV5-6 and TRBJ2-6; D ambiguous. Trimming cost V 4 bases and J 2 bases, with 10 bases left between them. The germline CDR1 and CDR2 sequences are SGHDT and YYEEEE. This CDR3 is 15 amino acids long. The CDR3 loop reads CASSMALAGANVLTF. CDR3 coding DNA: TGTGCCAGCAGCATGGCCCTGGCTGGGGCCAACGTCCTGACTTTC. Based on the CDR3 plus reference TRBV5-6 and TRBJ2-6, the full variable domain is DAGVTQSPTHLIKTRGQQVTLRCSPKSGHDTVSWYQQALGQGPQFIFQYYEEEERQRGNFPDRFSGHQFPNYSSELNVNALLLGDSALYLCASSMALAGANVLTFGAGSRLTVL.

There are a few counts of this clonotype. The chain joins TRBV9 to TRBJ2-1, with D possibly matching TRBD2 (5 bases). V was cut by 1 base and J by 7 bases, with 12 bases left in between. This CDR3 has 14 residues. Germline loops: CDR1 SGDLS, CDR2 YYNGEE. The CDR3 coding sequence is TGTGCCAGCAGCGTAAGTGACGAGGGTAATGAGCAGTTCTTC. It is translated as CASSVSDEGNEQFF.

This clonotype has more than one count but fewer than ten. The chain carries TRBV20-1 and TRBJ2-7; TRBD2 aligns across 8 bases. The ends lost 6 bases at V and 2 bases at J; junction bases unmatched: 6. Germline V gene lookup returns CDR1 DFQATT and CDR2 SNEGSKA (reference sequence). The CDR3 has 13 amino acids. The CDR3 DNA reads TGCAGTGCCGGGGGGGCCAGTCCCTACGAGCAGTACTTC. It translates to CSAGGASPYEQYF.

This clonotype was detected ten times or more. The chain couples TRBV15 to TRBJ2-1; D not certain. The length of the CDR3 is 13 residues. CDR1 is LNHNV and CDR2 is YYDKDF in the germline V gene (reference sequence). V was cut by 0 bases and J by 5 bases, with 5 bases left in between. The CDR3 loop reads CATSREQDNEQFF. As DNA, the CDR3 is TGTGCCACCAGCAGAGAGCAGGACAATGAGCAGTTCTTC.

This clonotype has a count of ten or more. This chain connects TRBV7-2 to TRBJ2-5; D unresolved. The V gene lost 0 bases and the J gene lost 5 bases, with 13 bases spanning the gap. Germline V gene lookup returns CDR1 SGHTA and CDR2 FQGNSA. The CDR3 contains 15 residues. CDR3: CASSLAHGRRETQYF. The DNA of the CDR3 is TGTGCCAGCAGCTTAGCCCACGGCAGAAGGGAGACCCAGTACTTC.

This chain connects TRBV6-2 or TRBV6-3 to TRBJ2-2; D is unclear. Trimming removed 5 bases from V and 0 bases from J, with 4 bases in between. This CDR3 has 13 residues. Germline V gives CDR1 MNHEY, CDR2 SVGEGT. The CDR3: CASSTPNTGELFF. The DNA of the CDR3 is TGTGCCAGCAGTACCCCGAACACCGGGGAGCTGTTTTTT.

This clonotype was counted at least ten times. The CDR3 protein is CASSLWGQVLTAEAFF. Written as DNA, the CDR3 is TGTGCCAGCAGCTTATGGGGACAGGTCCTCACCGCTGAAGCTTTCTTT. This rearrangement joins TRBV13 to TRBJ1-1; TRBD1 matches at 8 bases. The CDR3 runs to 16 residues. V lost 2 bases and J lost 6; bases outside the gene matches: 11. The germline V gene encodes CDR1 PRHDT and CDR2 FYEKMQ (reference sequence).

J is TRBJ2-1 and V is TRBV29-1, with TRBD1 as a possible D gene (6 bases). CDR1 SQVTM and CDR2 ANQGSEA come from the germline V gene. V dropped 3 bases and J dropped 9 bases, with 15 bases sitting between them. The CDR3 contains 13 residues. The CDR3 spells CSVDRGRDTEQFF. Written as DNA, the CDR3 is TGCAGCGTTGATCGGGGAAGGGACACTGAGCAGTTCTTC.

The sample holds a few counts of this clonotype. The CDR3: CASSVGLTSGGNTGELFF. In nucleotides, the CDR3 is TGTGCCAGCAGCGTAGGGTTGACTAGCGGGGGAAACACCGGGGAGCTGTTTTTT. The chain links TRBV9 to TRBJ2-2; TRBD2 agrees at 12 bases. The CDR3 covers 18 residues. Germline CDR1 reads SGDLS; CDR2 reads YYNGEE. J lost 2 bases, V lost 0 bases, and 5 bases had no gene match.

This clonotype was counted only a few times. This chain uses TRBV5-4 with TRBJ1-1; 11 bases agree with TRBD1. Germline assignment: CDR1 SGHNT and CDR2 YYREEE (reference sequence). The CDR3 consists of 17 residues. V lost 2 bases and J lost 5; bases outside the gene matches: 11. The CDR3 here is CASSFPGTGGVTTEAFF. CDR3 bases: TGTGCCAGCAGCTTCCCCGGGACAGGGGGGGTAACGACTGAAGCTTTCTTT.

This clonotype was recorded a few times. The CDR3 DNA follows: TGTGCCAGCAGCTTATTACGGGACAGGGGTTTCGGGGAGCTGTTTTTT. Translating gives CASSLLRDRGFGELFF. V is TRBV11-2 and J is TRBJ2-2; 10 bases line up with TRBD1. Losses at the gene ends were 2 bases for V and 7 bases for J; bases not matched to a gene: 7. Looked up from germline, CDR1 is SGHAT and CDR2 is FQNNGV. The CDR3 length is 16 residues.

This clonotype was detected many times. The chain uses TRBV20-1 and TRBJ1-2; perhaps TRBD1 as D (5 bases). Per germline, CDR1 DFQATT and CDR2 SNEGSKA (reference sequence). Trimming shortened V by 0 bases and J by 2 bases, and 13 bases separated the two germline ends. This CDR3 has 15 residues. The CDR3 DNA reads TGCAGTGCTAGAGATCGGTTGAGGGACAACTATGGCTACACCTTC. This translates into CSARDRLRDNYGYTF.

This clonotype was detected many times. The CDR3 loop is CASSRLTQETQYF. CDR3 DNA: TGCGCCAGCAGCAGGCTCACCCAAGAGACCCAGTACTTC. The rearrangement joins TRBV5-1 to TRBJ2-5; D is unresolved. CDR1 is SGHRS and CDR2 is YFSETQ in the germline V gene. The CDR3 consists of 13 residues. Trimming left V 4 bases short and J 1 base short, with 8 bases between.

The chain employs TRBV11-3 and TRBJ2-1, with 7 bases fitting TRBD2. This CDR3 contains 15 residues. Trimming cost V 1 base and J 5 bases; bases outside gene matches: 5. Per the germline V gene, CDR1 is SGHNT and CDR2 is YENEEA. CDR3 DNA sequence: TGTGCCAGCAGCTTAGGAGGGACTATCAACAATGAGCAGTTCTTC. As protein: CASSLGGTINNEQFF.

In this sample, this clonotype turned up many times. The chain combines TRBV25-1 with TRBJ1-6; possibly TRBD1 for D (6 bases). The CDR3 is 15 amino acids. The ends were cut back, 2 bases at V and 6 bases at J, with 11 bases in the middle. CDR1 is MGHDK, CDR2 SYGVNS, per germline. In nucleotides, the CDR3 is TGTGCCAGCAGTGAACATAAGGGGGTTAATTCACCCCTCCACTTT. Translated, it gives CASSEHKGVNSPLHF.